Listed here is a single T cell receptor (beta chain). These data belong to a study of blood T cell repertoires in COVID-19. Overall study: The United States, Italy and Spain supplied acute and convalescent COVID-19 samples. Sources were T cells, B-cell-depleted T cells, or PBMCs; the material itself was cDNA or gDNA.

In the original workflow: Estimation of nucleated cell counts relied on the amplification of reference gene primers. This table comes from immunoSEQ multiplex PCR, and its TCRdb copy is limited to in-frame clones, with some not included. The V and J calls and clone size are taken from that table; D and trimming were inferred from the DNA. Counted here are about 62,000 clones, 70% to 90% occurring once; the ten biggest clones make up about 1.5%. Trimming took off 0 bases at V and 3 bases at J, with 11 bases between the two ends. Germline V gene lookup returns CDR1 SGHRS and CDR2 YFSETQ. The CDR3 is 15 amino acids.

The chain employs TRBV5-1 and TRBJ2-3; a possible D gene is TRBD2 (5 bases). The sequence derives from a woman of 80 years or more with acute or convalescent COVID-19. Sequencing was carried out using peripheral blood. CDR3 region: CASSLGGSLTDTQYF. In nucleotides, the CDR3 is TGCGCCAGCAGCTTGGGAGGGAGCCTTACAGATACGCAGTATTTT.